This TCR beta chain appears in the sequencing data of a study of blood T cell repertoires in COVID-19 (dated by TCRdb to 2020 to 2022). With respect to the entire study: Samples from collaborators originated in the United States, Italy and Spain and spanned both the acute and convalescent phases of COVID-19. The prospective study material was composed of cDNA or gDNA derived from T cells, B-cell-depleted T cells, or PBMCs. Subjects who had been exposed to COVID-19, were actively infected with it, or had recovered from it provided the deeply sampled blood TCRbeta repertoires that made up the dataset. The repertoires were made available in a free public database intended to serve as a resource for research on the immune response to SARS-CoV-2. The samples were drawn from the first 160 participants of the ongoing ImmuneRACE study and from 1,254 subjects provided by 6 global collaborators. Sample metadata almost always included a de-identified subject ID, COVID-19 status, age in years and sex. Where available, HLA class I and class II types were obtained from metadata supplied by the sample provider rather than from assay-based typing. General conclusions and limits of the study: The quantity of clinical and demographic metadata differed by source and by participant and was supplied without curation.

A single count supports this clone. Its antigen remains undetermined. No quality values exist for individual bases; no much larger clone is one base distant. The CDR3 runs 17 amino acids, cysteine and phenylalanine included. The kept DNA is CDR3 alone, 51 bases in frame from the first base. At the junction V is shortened by 6 bases and J by 4 bases; bases outside the gene matches: 13. Based on the germline V gene, the CDR1 and CDR2 sequences are MDHEN and SYDVKM. A second Seattle source provided samples from volunteer blood donors who had recovered from COVID-19. The collaborating institutions used their own protocols to collect whole blood in K2EDTA tubes. For TCRbeta analysis, collaborators shipped samples in one of three forms: frozen whole blood, isolated PBMCs, or DNA extracted from either of those sample types. The immunoSEQ Assay, a bias-controlled multiplex PCR, was used to amplify TCRbeta CDR3 regions from genomic DNA. As for the authors' bioinformatics: Nucleated cell counts per sample were estimated from amplification of reference gene primers within the assay. Sequence reads were collapsed and filtered to measure the absolute abundance of every unique TCRbeta CDR3 rearrangement. For each sample, productive Simpson clonality was calculated by taking the square root of Simpson's diversity index across productive rearrangements. TCRdb provides this immuneACCESS table in a form limited to in-frame rearrangements. Some clones are lacking; in checked studies, under half of them reflect an unresolved V gene, and why the rest are absent is not known. The V and J calls and clone size are taken from that table; D and trimming were inferred from the DNA. The sample table shows approximately 280,000 clones, and approximately 83% are seen once. The ten biggest clones cover roughly 2.1% of the sample.

The chain is assembled from TRBV28 and TRBJ2-7; 12 central bases correspond to TRBD2. The receptor's source is a woman younger than 45 who had recovered from COVID-19. The material sequenced was peripheral blood. In nucleotide form, the sequence is TGTGCCAGCAGCCGATCGTCTAGCGGGAGGGCCAGGTACGAGCAGTACTTC. It encodes CASSRSSSGRARYEQYF.